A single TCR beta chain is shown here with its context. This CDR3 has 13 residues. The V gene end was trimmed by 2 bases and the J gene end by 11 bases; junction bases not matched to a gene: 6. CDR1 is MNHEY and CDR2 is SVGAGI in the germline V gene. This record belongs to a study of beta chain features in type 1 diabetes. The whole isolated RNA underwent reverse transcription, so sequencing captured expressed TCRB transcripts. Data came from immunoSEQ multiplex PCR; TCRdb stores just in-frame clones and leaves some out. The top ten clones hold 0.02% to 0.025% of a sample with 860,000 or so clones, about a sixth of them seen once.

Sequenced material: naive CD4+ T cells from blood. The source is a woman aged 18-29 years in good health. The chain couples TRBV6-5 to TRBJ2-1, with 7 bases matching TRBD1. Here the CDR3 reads CASSYNRGRQQFF. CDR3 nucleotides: TGTGCCAGCAGTTACAACAGGGGACGTCAGCAGTTCTTC.